This entry lists 28 T cell receptor beta chains sequenced from one sample in a study of cytomegalovirus exposure and HLA in healthy donors. PCR was performed using 60 Vbeta and 13 Jbeta primers. This table comes from immunoSEQ multiplex PCR, and its TCRdb copy is limited to in-frame clones, with some not included. Found here are around 53,000 clones, around 70% of them singletons; the top ten hold about 3%. The sample taken for sequencing was PBMCs. The receptor set was obtained from a man between 18 and 29 years old in good health and CMV-seronegative.

This rearrangement joins TRBV6-6 to TRBJ2-2, with 7 bases identical to TRBD1. The CDR3 totals 15 residues. J gave up 5 bases and V 4 bases, and 7 bases lay outside the gene matches. Per germline, CDR1 MNHNY and CDR2 SVGAGI (reference sequence). CDR3 in amino acids: CASSFSMTGTGELFF. The DNA for the CDR3 is TGTGCCAGCAGTTTTAGCATGACAGGGACCGGGGAGCTGTTTTTT.

V gene TRBV6-1 combines with J gene TRBJ1-6; perhaps TRBD1 as D (5 bases). Per germline, CDR1 MNHNS and CDR2 SASEGT. The CDR3 runs to 16 residues. V lost 3 bases and J lost 3, with 12 bases in between. The CDR3 sequence is CASSDDTGLYNSPLHF. CDR3 in DNA: TGTGCCAGCAGTGACGATACGGGACTCTATAATTCACCCCTCCACTTT.

The chain joins TRBV6-1 to TRBJ1-5, with D perhaps TRBD1 (6 bases). The CDR3 runs 15 residues. Germline CDR1 is MNHNS and CDR2 is SASEGT. The V gene lost 7 bases and the J gene lost 1 base, with 14 bases spanning the gap. In DNA form, the CDR3 reads TGTGCCAGCACCCCTGGCCAGGGGAGCAATCAGCCCCAGCATTTT. It is translated as CASTPGQGSNQPQHF.

This sequence joins TRBV7-7 and TRBJ2-7; 8 positions agree with TRBD2. CDR1 and CDR2 from the germline V gene are SSHAT and FNYEAQ (reference sequence). V shed 1 base, J shed 6 bases, and the junction held 11 bases outside the gene matches. CDR3 length equals 16 residues. CDR3 DNA sequence: TGTGCCAGCAGCTTAGGGACTAGCTGGCCGCCGGGCGAGCAGTACTTC. Translating it yields CASSLGTSWPPGEQYF.

The V and J genes are TRBV4-3 and TRBJ1-5; D is ambiguous. From germline, CDR1 is LGHNA and CDR2 YSLEER. The CDR3 contains 13 residues. V was shortened by 0 bases and J by 7 bases, with 7 bases between the two germline ends. This CDR3 reads CASSQDQVQPQHF. The CDR3 DNA reads as TGCGCCAGCAGCCAAGACCAGGTACAGCCCCAGCATTTT.

This clone was counted a few times. The V and J genes are TRBV12-2 and TRBJ1-2; the table assigns TRBD1, which was not confirmed against the DNA. TRBV12-2 is classified as a pseudogene. CDR3 size: 15 residues. As DNA, the CDR3 is TGTGCAAGTCGCACAGGGGAAGGGGGCAACTATGGCTACACCTTC. Amino acids: CASRTGEGGNYGYTF.

The V call is TRBV7-6, the J call TRBJ2-5; 8 bases agree with TRBD1. Germline assignment: CDR1 SGHVS and CDR2 FNYEAQ. The CDR3 totals 20 residues. Germline trimming cut 0 bases from V and 2 bases from J; bases unmatched to any gene: 17. CDR3 in DNA: TGTGCCAGCAGCTTAGCGCCGATCAACCGTTGGACAGGGAAACAAGAGACCCAGTACTTC. It translates to CASSLAPINRWTGKQETQYF.

V is TRBV4-2 and J is TRBJ2-5, with 8 bases matching TRBD2. J was trimmed by 3 bases and V by 0 bases; bases with no gene match: 6. The germline V gene encodes CDR1 LGHNA and CDR2 YNFKEQ. The CDR3 consists of 16 residues. DNA for the CDR3: TGTGCCAGCAGCCAAGAACCAGCGGGAGAGAAAGAGACCCAGTACTTC. This translates into CASSQEPAGEKETQYF.

This clone was seen just once. The V and J genes are TRBV2 and TRBJ1-5; 8 bases are a match to TRBD1. V shed 4 bases and J 0 bases; nucleotides not matched to a gene: 11. There are 18 residues in the CDR3. Germline CDR1 is SNHLY and CDR2 is FYNNEI. The CDR3 bases are TGTGCCAGCAGTGCAAAAACAGGGGGTTCTTATAGCAATCAGCCCCAGCATTTT. Its protein product is CASSAKTGGSYSNQPQHF.

The chain combines TRBV7-9 with TRBJ2-1, with D unclear. The V end lost 2 bases, the J end lost 4 bases, and 6 bases lay between the germline ends. This CDR3 is built from 13 residues. Germline V gene sequence: CDR1 SEHNR, CDR2 FQNEAQ (reference sequence). In DNA, the CDR3 is TGTGCCAGCAGCTTACTAGGATACAATGAGCAGTTCTTC. This gives the protein CASSLLGYNEQFF.

In this sample, this clone turned up a few times. This chain links TRBV5-4 with TRBJ2-3; D gene unclear. The V gene's germline CDR1 is SGHNT and CDR2 YYREEE (reference sequence). V lost 4 bases and J 3 bases, leaving 9 bases between the germline ends. This CDR3 contains 13 residues. The CDR3 nucleotides are TGTGCCAGCAGCCGGGTGGAGACAGATACGCAGTATTTT. Translation gives CASSRVETDTQYF. The variable domain in full, completed from reference TRBV5-4 and TRBJ2-3, reads ETGVTQSPTHLIKTRGQQVTLRCSSQSGHNTVSWYQQALGQGPQFIFQYYREEENGRGNFPPRFSGLQFPNYSSELNVNALELDDSALYLCASSRVETDTQYFGPGTRLTVL.

The chain links TRBV30 to TRBJ2-3, with 12 nucleotides matching TRBD2. Looked up from germline, CDR1 is GTSNPN and CDR2 is SVGIG (reference sequence). This CDR3 is built from 18 residues. The V segment lost 3 bases and the J segment 0 bases; nucleotides outside the gene matches: 10. The CDR3 DNA reads as TGTGCCTGGAGACTAGCGGGAGGTCACTACACTAGCACAGATACGCAGTATTTT. As protein: CAWRLAGGHYTSTDTQYF. Drawing the rest from reference TRBV30 and TRBJ2-3, the complete variable domain is SQTIHQWPATLVQPVGSPLSLECTVEGTSNPNLYWYRQAAGRGLQLLFYSVGIGQISSEVPQNLSASRPQDRQFILSSKKLLLSDSGFYLCAWRLAGGHYTSTDTQYFGPGTRLTVL.

V is TRBV6-5 and J is TRBJ2-7; D call uncertain. V lost 6 bases, J lost 7 bases, and 16 bases lay in between. This CDR3 is 13 amino acids long. Germline loops: CDR1 MNHEY, CDR2 SVGAGI. The CDR3, as DNA: TGTGCCAGCAGCACGCTACCGGTCCTAGAGCAGTACTTC. Protein sequence: CASSTLPVLEQYF.

The chain links TRBV14 to TRBJ2-7, with D possibly TRBD2 on 5 matching bases. Germline loops: CDR1 SGHDN, CDR2 FVKESK. The CDR3 consists of 15 residues. Trimming removed 0 bases at V and 3 bases at J, with 12 bases between. Here the CDR3 DNA reads TGTGCCAGCAGCCAAGATCGAGGGATAGACTACGAGCAGTACTTC. Protein product: CASSQDRGIDYEQYF. Looking up the rest from reference TRBV14 and TRBJ2-7 gives the full variable domain: EAGVTQFPSHSVIEKGQTVTLRCDPISGHDNLYWYRRVMGKEIKFLLHFVKESKQDESGMPNNRFLAERTGGTYSTLKVQPAELEDSGVYFCASSQDRGIDYEQYFGPGTRLTVT.

This clone was picked up a small number of times. The chain uses TRBV10-3 and TRBJ1-1; 7 positions agree with TRBD1. Trimming removed 7 bases from V and 0 bases from J; junction bases left unmatched: 8. CDR3 length: 15 amino acids. Germline CDR1 is ENHRY and CDR2 is SYGVKD. The CDR3 reads CAITAGTVMNTEAFF. Here the CDR3 DNA reads TGTGCCATCACCGCCGGGACAGTGATGAACACTGAAGCTTTCTTT.

This chain joins TRBV10-3 and TRBJ1-2, with 10 bases fitting TRBD1. Trimming at V came to 6 bases and at J to 2 bases, leaving 0 bases not matched to a gene. Looked up from germline, CDR1 is ENHRY and CDR2 is SYGVKD. CDR3 length: 13 residues. The CDR3 reads CAIRGQGNYGYTF. CDR3 nucleotides: TGTGCCATCAGGGGACAGGGGAACTATGGCTACACCTTC.

The chain joins TRBV25-1 to TRBJ1-4; TRBD1 matches at 9 bases. V shed 6 bases, J shed 1 base, and the junction held 0 bases outside the gene matches. This CDR3 is 14 amino acids long. Germline V lookup: CDR1 MGHDK, CDR2 SYGVNS. The CDR3 loop is CASRDRGTNEKLFF. The CDR3 bases are TGTGCCAGCAGGGACAGGGGAACTAATGAAAAACTGTTTTTT.

In DNA form, the CDR3 reads TGTGCCAGCAGCCGCTCTGGGGCGCTCAATCAGCCCCAGCATTTT. It translates to CASSRSGALNQPQHF. The gene calls are TRBV5-8 and TRBJ1-5; possibly TRBD1 for D (5 bases). CDR3 length equals 15 residues. Germline V gene sequence: CDR1 SGHTS, CDR2 YDEGEE. Trimming removed 4 bases at V and 3 bases at J, with 14 bases between.

On this clone itself: Other DNA sequences in this specimen translate into the identical CDR3. CDR3 region: CASSLAGSSYEQYF. In nucleotides, the CDR3 is TGCGCCAGCAGCTTGGCCGGGAGCTCCTACGAGCAGTACTTC. The chain has TRBV5-1 and TRBJ2-7; a weak D match, TRBD2 (6 bases). The germline V and J ends were trimmed by 0 bases and 0 bases, with 7 bases remaining between them. Germline V CDR1 and CDR2: SGHRS, YFSETQ. This CDR3 is 14 amino acids long. Full variable domain (rest looked up from reference TRBV5-1 and TRBJ2-7): KAGVTQTPRYLIKTRGQQVTLSCSPISGHRSVSWYQQTPGQGLQFLFEYFSETQRNKGNFPGRFSGRQFSNSRSEMNVSTLELGDSALYLCASSLAGSSYEQYFGPGTRLTVT.

This clone was seen a few times. The chain couples TRBV28 to TRBJ1-1, with D perhaps matching TRBD1 (6 bases). Between the trimmed V and J ends, which lost 2 bases and 8 bases, there was a span of 9 bases. CDR3 length: 12 amino acids. Germline V gene lookup returns CDR1 MDHEN and CDR2 SYDVKM. The CDR3 bases are TGTGCCAGCAGTTTACGGACAGTCGAAGCTTTCTTT. Translating gives CASSLRTVEAFF.

The chain recombines TRBV4-2 with TRBJ1-5, with 10 bases matching TRBD1. Germline lookup yields CDR1 LGHNA and CDR2 YNFKEQ. The CDR3 is 15 residues long. J gave up 6 bases and V 5 bases, and 7 bases lay outside the gene matches. CDR3 bases: TGTGCCAGCAGCTCTGGACAGGGGGGAAGTCAGCCCCAGCATTTT. Its protein product is CASSSGQGGSQPQHF.

The chain is built from TRBV5-6 and TRBJ1-1; possible D gene TRBD1, 5 bases. V gave up 0 bases and J gave up 2 bases, with 11 bases separating them. The length of the CDR3 is 15 residues. From germline, CDR1 is SGHDT and CDR2 YYEEEE. CDR3 sequence reads: CASSLDDRFNTEAFF. The CDR3 DNA is TGTGCCAGCAGCTTGGATGACAGATTCAACACTGAAGCTTTCTTT.

The chain links TRBV10-3 to TRBJ1-1; 8 positions match TRBD1. The V gene end was trimmed by 11 bases and the J gene end by 2 bases; junction bases not matched to a gene: 19. The CDR3 contains 17 residues. Looked up from germline, CDR1 is ENHRY and CDR2 is SYGVKD. The CDR3 DNA follows: TGTGCCCCCCACGGGCCCCTTCAGGGGGCCGAAAACACTGAAGCTTTCTTT. This codes for CAPHGPLQGAENTEAFF.

The V gene is TRBV5-4, the J gene TRBJ2-5; 10 nucleotides match TRBD2. The V and J ends lost 4 bases and 1 base, in that order; junction bases with no gene match: 7. The V gene's germline CDR1 is SGHNT and CDR2 YYREEE (reference sequence). This CDR3 is built from 16 residues. CDR3 coding DNA: TGTGCCAGCAGCGGAGGACTAGCGGAAAGCCAAGAGACCCAGTACTTC. Translated: CASSGGLAESQETQYF.

The J gene is TRBJ1-1, the V gene TRBV10-3; D unresolved. Trimming removed 4 bases from V and 1 base from J, with 7 bases in between. Looked up from germline, CDR1 is ENHRY and CDR2 is SYGVKD. The CDR3 runs to 13 residues. CDR3 residues: CAISANSNTEAFF. In nucleotides, the CDR3 is TGTGCCATCAGTGCCAATTCGAACACTGAAGCTTTCTTT.

This chain uses TRBV2 with TRBJ2-1, with a possible D match to TRBD1 (6 bases). Trimming stripped 10 bases from V and 4 bases from J, with 14 bases between. The CDR3 consists of 13 residues. CDR1 and CDR2 from the germline V gene are SNHLY and FYNNEI. CDR3: CATKTGTYNEQFF. CDR3 nucleotides: TGTGCCACCAAGACAGGAACGTACAATGAGCAGTTCTTC.

The chain employs TRBV7-2 and TRBJ2-1, with a weak D call TRBD2 (7 bases). CDR1 is SGHTA, CDR2 FQGNSA, per germline. The germline V and J ends were trimmed by 0 bases and 3 bases, with 15 bases remaining between them. This CDR3 has 17 amino acids. The CDR3 protein is CASSLAGAGVDYNEQFF. CDR3 sequence (DNA): TGTGCCAGCAGCTTAGCGGGGGCGGGAGTTGACTACAATGAGCAGTTCTTC.

The rearrangement joins TRBV7-2 to TRBJ1-1; D gene uncertain. CDR1 and CDR2 from the germline V gene are SGHTA and FQGNSA. The CDR3 is 14 residues long. The V end lost 1 base, the J end lost 5 bases, and 11 bases lay between the germline ends. As DNA, the CDR3 is TGTGCCAGCAGCTTAGGGCGGGGTCGTACTGAAGCTTTCTTT. This encodes CASSLGRGRTEAFF.